This is a list of T cell receptor beta chains from one sample in a study of regulatory T cells in long-lasting Graves disease. TCRdb re-called the multiplex PCR reads through MiXCR, storing one row per CDR3 protein. In the table there are a few hundred thousand distinct CDR3 sequences, just over 20% of which are singletons. The sample was peripheral blood mononuclear cells (PBMCs), taken at new diagnosis, from a patient treated with antithyroid drugs. The source of these receptors is a female donor with Graves disease. The CDR3 runs from the conserved cysteine through the conserved F or W. Fields, in order: D gene, V gene, J gene, clone size, CDR3 protein, CDR3 DNA. A D gene is named only where the DNA matches it firmly. Size is stated for part of the rows, as once, few or many counts, or as a class when the clone is expanded.

>.|TRBV5-8|TRBJ1-1|many
CASSLGPLRGTEAFF
TGTGCCAGCAGCTTGGGCCCACTGAGGGGCACTGAAGCTTTCTTT
>TRBD1|TRBV11-2|TRBJ1-1|many
CASSLDRGLRGTEAFF
TGTGCCAGCAGCTTAGACAGGGGGCTAAGGGGCACTGAAGCTTTCTTT
>TRBD1|TRBV6-1|TRBJ1-1|many
CASSPDRGQNTEAFF
TGTGCCAGCAGTCCTGACAGGGGACAGAACACTGAAGCTTTCTTT
>.|TRBV20-1|TRBJ2-7|few
CSAKGSGYEQYF
TGCAGTGCTAAGGGAAGTGGCTACGAGCAGTACTTC
>TRBD2|TRBV4-1|TRBJ2-2|many
CASSPLGLAGGTGELFF
TGCGCCAGCAGCCCCCTGGGACTAGCGGGAGGAACCGGGGAGCTGTTTTTT
>.|TRBV15|TRBJ2-7|many
CATSRDPGGADEQYF
TGTGCCACCAGCAGAGATCCCGGGGGCGCGGACGAGCAGTACTTC
>.|TRBV5-8|TRBJ2-7|many
CASSSGYRAYEQYF
TGTGCCAGCAGCTCAGGATACAGGGCGTACGAGCAGTACTTC
>.|TRBV9|TRBJ2-3|.
CASSQPRSQENTDTQYF
TGTGCCAGCAGCCAACCCCGGTCACAGGAAAACACAGATACGCAGTATTTT
>.|TRBV7-3|TRBJ2-3|.
CASSLEGGTNTDTQYF
TGTGCCAGCAGCTTAGAGGGCGGGACGAACACAGATACGCAGTATTTT
>.|TRBV29-1|TRBJ2-2|.
CSVEVRFTGELFF
TGCAGCGTTGAAGTCCGGTTCACCGGGGAGCTGTTTTTT
>.|TRBV9|TRBJ1-2|.
CASSPRGEGDPHTF
TGTGCCAGCAGCCCGCGAGGGGAGGGGGATCCCCACACCTTC
>TRBD1|TRBV2|TRBJ1-1|many
CASSEMDRDTEAFF
TGTGCCAGCAGTGAAATGGACAGGGACACTGAAGCTTTCTTT
>.|TRBV20-1|TRBJ2-2|.
CSALAQGNTGELFF
TGCAGTGCACTAGCCCAGGGGAACACCGGGGAGCTGTTTTTT
>TRBD2|TRBV25-1|TRBJ2-3|.
CATTPSGRSDTQYF
TGTGCCACCACTCCTAGCGGGAGGTCAGATACGCAGTATTTT
>.|TRBV27|TRBJ1-2|.
CASRRDVSHYGYTF
TGTGCCAGCAGACGGGACGTTTCTCACTATGGCTACACCTTC
>.|TRBV28|TRBJ2-3|many
CASRSAGVGPDTQYF
TGTGCCAGCAGATCAGCTGGAGTGGGACCAGATACGCAGTATTTT
>.|TRBV5-1|TRBJ2-2|many
CASSSSDVGELFF
TGCGCCAGCAGTTCGTCGGATGTCGGGGAGCTGTTTTTT
>TRBD2|TRBV9|TRBJ2-1|many
CASSVGPAGGYNEQFF
TGTGCCAGCAGCGTAGGGCCAGCGGGAGGCTACAATGAGCAGTTCTTC
>.|TRBV18|TRBJ1-1|.
CASSPRVGPNTEAFF
TGTGCCAGCTCACCACGCGTGGGCCCGAACACTGAAGCTTTCTTT
>.|TRBV7-2|TRBJ2-3|many
CASSLGPGTLSTDTQYF
TGTGCCAGCAGCTTGGGGCCCGGGACTCTTAGCACAGATACGCAGTATTTT
>TRBD2|TRBV28|TRBJ2-2|many
CASSSLVLGGTGTGELFF
TGTGCCAGCAGTTCCTTGGTTTTGGGGGGGACGGGCACCGGGGAGCTGTTTTTT
>TRBD1|TRBV27|TRBJ1-2|many
CASSFLPDDRAGGYTF
TGTGCCAGCAGTTTCCTACCCGATGACAGGGCCGGTGGCTACACCTTC
>TRBD1|TRBV29-1|TRBJ2-7|.
CSGGTGTTGEQYF
TGCAGCGGGGGGACAGGGACGACGGGAGAGCAGTACTTC
>.|TRBV4-3|TRBJ1-2|many
CASSQGVTARGYTF
TGCGCCAGCAGCCAAGGGGTCACCGCACGGGGCTACACCTTC
>.|TRBV7-2|TRBJ1-4|many
CASSLRSWGNEKLFF
TGTGCCAGCAGCTTACGTTCGTGGGGTAATGAAAAACTGTTTTTT
>TRBD2|TRBV7-2|TRBJ2-2|many
CASSLVGLAGVDGELFF
TGTGCCAGCAGCTTAGTAGGCCTAGCGGGAGTGGACGGGGAGCTGTTTTTT
>.|TRBV9|TRBJ1-1|.
CASSVGPGENTEAFF
TGTGCCAGCAGCGTAGGTCCAGGGGAGAACACTGAAGCTTTCTTT
>.|TRBV20-1|TRBJ1-2|many
CSARLDSSYGYTF
TGCAGTGCACGCTTGGACAGTTCCTATGGCTACACCTTC
>.|TRBV7-8|TRBJ2-2|few
CASKGQTNTGELFF
TGTGCCAGCAAAGGGCAGACTAACACCGGGGAGCTGTTTTTT
>.|TRBV28|TRBJ2-1|.
CASSLPRQVVYNEQFF
TGTGCCAGCAGTTTGCCCCGACAGGTAGTATACAATGAGCAGTTCTTC
>.|TRBV3-1|TRBJ1-2|many
CASSPRQTYGYTF
TGTGCCAGCAGCCCCCGACAGACCTATGGCTACACCTTC
>TRBD2|TRBV5-4|TRBJ2-1|.
CASSLEAGGYNEQFF
TGTGCCAGCAGCTTGGAAGCGGGGGGATACAATGAGCAGTTCTTC
>.|TRBV7-2|TRBJ1-1|.
CASSSQSGNTEAFF
TGTGCCAGCAGCTCTCAGTCGGGCAACACTGAAGCTTTCTTT
>TRBD1|TRBV7-8|TRBJ2-7|many
CASSLESGGHYEQYF
TGTGCCAGCAGCTTAGAATCAGGGGGCCACTACGAGCAGTACTTC
>.|TRBV13|TRBJ1-4|once
CASSIGGPHEKLFF
TGTGCCAGCAGCATAGGGGGGCCCCATGAAAAACTGTTTTTT
>.|TRBV12-3/TRBV12-4|TRBJ2-1|.
CASSLVGANNEQFF
TGTGCCAGCAGTTTAGTGGGAGCGAACAATGAGCAGTTCTTC
>.|TRBV5-1|TRBJ2-7|many
CASGRGDDEQYF
TGCGCCAGCGGCAGGGGAGACGACGAGCAGTACTTC
>TRBD2|TRBV6-5|TRBJ2-1|many
CASSYSGGLGRPYNEQFF
TGTGCCAGCAGTTACTCGGGAGGGCTAGGTAGGCCCTACAATGAGCAGTTCTTC
>.|TRBV20-1|TRBJ1-1|many
CSARPTFAEAFF
TGCAGTGCTAGACCCACATTCGCTGAAGCTTTCTTT
>.|TRBV7-2|TRBJ1-2|many
CASSLGGVRDGGGYTF
TGTGCCAGCAGCTTGGGAGGTGTCCGGGACGGGGGCGGCTACACCTTC
>TRBD2|TRBV6-2/TRBV6-3|TRBJ2-1|many
CASNPTGTSRNEQFF
TGTGCCAGCAACCCCACCGGGACTAGCCGCAATGAGCAGTTCTTC
>.|TRBV20-1|TRBJ1-5|many
CSASVSVNQPQHF
TGCAGTGCTAGTGTGTCCGTTAATCAGCCCCAGCATTTT
>TRBD2|TRBV20-1|TRBJ2-5|many
CSARDPGLGGETQYF
TGCAGTGCTAGAGATCCCGGACTAGGTGGGGAGACCCAGTACTTC
>.|TRBV7-9|TRBJ2-7|many
CASSPKAGERSYEQYF
TGTGCCAGCAGTCCCAAGGCCGGGGAAAGGTCCTACGAGCAGTACTTC
>.|TRBV7-3|TRBJ2-1|many
CASSLGATSYNEQFF
TGTGCCAGCAGCTTAGGGGCAACGTCCTACAATGAACAGTTCTTC
>.|TRBV5-6|TRBJ2-4|few
CASSSNRNIQYF
TGTGCCAGCAGCTCAAACAGGAACATTCAGTACTTC
>TRBD2|TRBV4-3|TRBJ2-1|many
CASSQGLASYNEQFF
TGCGCCAGCAGCCAAGGACTAGCGAGTTACAATGAGCAGTTCTTC
>TRBD2|TRBV9|TRBJ2-1|many
CASSASGSYNEQFF
TGTGCCAGCAGCGCTAGCGGGAGTTACAATGAGCAGTTCTTC
>.|TRBV28|TRBJ2-7|.
CASGAGYYEQYF
TGTGCCAGCGGGGCCGGGTACTACGAGCAGTACTTC
>.|TRBV9|TRBJ2-2|many
CASSPRTFTGELFF
TGTGCCAGCAGCCCCCGGACTTTCACCGGGGAGCTGTTTTTT
>TRBD1|TRBV2|TRBJ1-4|many
CASSDFGTANEKLFF
TGTGCCAGCAGTGATTTCGGGACAGCTAATGAAAAACTGTTTTTT
>.|TRBV7-2|TRBJ1-4|many
CASSSRTGHEKLFF
TGTGCCAGCAGCTCTCGGACGGGACATGAAAAACTGTTTTTT
>TRBD1|TRBV10-3|TRBJ1-1|few
CAISADRAGEAFF
TGTGCCATCAGTGCGGACAGGGCTGGAGAGGCTTTCTTT
>.|TRBV6-9|TRBJ2-2|many
CASSYKEGAETGELFF
TGTGCCAGCAGTTATAAGGAGGGGGCGGAAACCGGGGAGCTGTTTTTT
>.|TRBV7-2|TRBJ2-1|many
CASSQDRMYNEQFF
TGCGCCAGCAGCCAAGATCGAATGTACAATGAGCAGTTCTTC